This paragraph covers one T cell receptor (beta chain) sequence. The target antigen is unknown. The data are from a study of T cell repertoires in cytomegalovirus infection. TCRdb itself ran the reads through MiXCR, one entry per CDR3 protein. The sample lists 550,000 to 850,000 distinct CDR3 sequences; roughly 36% were seen once. The receptor was derived from a human donor in good health (CMV status not recorded). Some clones in this sample may be carry-over from other donors' samples. The sequencing used cultured PBMCs, collected from culture after CMV antigen stimulation.

CDR3 in amino acids: CAIRSRAGNTIYF. The CDR3 region has the DNA TGTGCCATCAGATCCAGGGCTGGAAACACCATATATTTT. The chain employs TRBV10-3 and TRBJ1-3, with a weak D call TRBD1 (5 bases). Trimming cost V 6 bases and J 2 bases, with 8 bases left between them. In germline, CDR1 is ENHRY, CDR2 SYGVKD. The CDR3 is made up of 13 amino acids.